This T cell receptor (beta chain) was found in a study of regulatory T cells in long-lasting Graves disease. Findings of the study overall: Public clonotype sharing was higher in persistent than newly diagnosed patients.

This clonotype showed up just a few times. Its cognate antigen is unknown. Losses at the gene ends were 1 base for V and 5 bases for J; bases not matched to a gene: 8. This CDR3 has 17 amino acids. Looked up from germline, CDR1 is SGHKS and CDR2 is YYEKEE (reference sequence). Specified time point: newly diagnosed GD, antithyroid drugs for less than 3 months. Isolated PBMC RNA provided the starting material for the TCR library. Libraries of TCR beta came from iRepertoire HTBI primers plus Arm-PCR of CDR3 regions. TCRdb re-called the multiplex PCR reads through MiXCR, storing one row per CDR3 protein. The table lists around 500,000 distinct CDR3 sequences, roughly 16% of them singletons. These data also featured in a second study, about T cells in Graves' hyperthyroidism and ophthalmopathy.

The chain is built from TRBV5-5 and TRBJ2-2; 10 bases are shared with TRBD1. This clonotype was sampled from a woman between 40 and 65 years old with Graves disease. Sequencing was performed on peripheral blood mononuclear cells (PBMCs), taken at new diagnosis, from a patient treated with antithyroid drugs. Here the CDR3 DNA reads TGTGCCAGCAGCTTGTTGTCAGGGACAGGGGCGACCGGGGAGCTGTTTTTT. Encoded protein: CASSLLSGTGATGELFF.